This TCR beta chain was observed in a study of shared clonotypes between healthy human individuals. Remarks on this clone: Its cognate antigen is unknown.

Overall study results and limits: The generation probabilities recorded for non-shared clonotypes fell below those of clonotypes shared by all four donors.

The protocol was immunoSEQ multiplex PCR, while the TCRdb copy is restricted to in-frame clones and leaves out a portion. Here the sample spans about 2 million clones, 90% to 95% being singletons. Sequencing input: naive CD4+ T cells sorted from blood. Subset noted: CD45RA+ positively selected. This receptor was obtained from a man between 18 and 29 years old in good health.

The CDR3: CASVSGVLNVGYTF. The DNA for the CDR3 is TGTGCCAGCGTTTCAGGGGTTCTAAATGTTGGCTACACCTTC. This chain uses TRBV6-1 with TRBJ1-2; a weak D match, TRBD1 (6 bases). CDR3 length equals 14 residues. The V end lost 8 bases, the J end lost 7 bases, and 20 bases lay between the germline ends. Germline values: CDR1 MNHNS, CDR2 SASEGT.